The source of this T cell receptor (beta chain) is a study of T-cell memory formation after mild COVID-19. TCRdb redid the calling of the 5' RACE reads with MiXCR, one entry per CDR3 protein. This sample carries 200,000 to 250,000 distinct CDR3 sequences, just over 9.5% of them seen once, and the ten largest clones take roughly 3.5%. The germline CDR1 and CDR2 sequences are SGHRS and YFSETQ. V gave up 0 bases and J gave up 1 base, with 8 bases separating them. This CDR3 is 14 amino acids long. The V call is TRBV5-1, the J call TRBJ2-7; D not certain. Specimen: PBMCs or a T cell subset sorted from them (not recorded which). The receptor was derived from a man aged 18 to 30 who had mild COVID-19 (a few samples of this study predate the infection). Cell type and time point are not known. As DNA, the CDR3 is TGCGCCAGCAGCTTGGGATGGGTTTCCTACGAGCAGTACTTC. It translates to CASSLGWVSYEQYF.